The sequence of this T cell receptor beta chain was determined in a study of blood T cell repertoires in COVID-19. As for the study in general: Material from acute and convalescent COVID-19 was sourced from the United States, Italy and Spain.

The assay was immunoSEQ multiplex PCR, and TCRdb's table has in-frame clones only and misses some. The sample yields tens of thousands of clones, roughly 83% seen once. Germline values: CDR1 SGHAT, CDR2 FQNNGV. The germline V and J ends were trimmed by 5 bases and 4 bases, with 11 bases remaining between them. The CDR3 runs 13 residues. The sequenced sample consisted of peripheral blood. The clonotype originates from a human donor in a cohort sampled during active COVID-19. V usage is TRBV11-2 and J usage is TRBJ1-1; weak D call: TRBD1 (5 bases). In DNA, the CDR3 is TGTGCCAGCAGCACCCAGGGAGGCACTGAAGCTTTCTTT. Its translation: CASSTQGGTEAFF.